Listed below are T cell receptor beta chains from one sample, sequenced in a study of blood T cell repertoires in COVID-19. Profiling relied on immunoSEQ multiplex PCR, and the TCRdb table lists in-frame clones only, not all of them. Counted here are under 250,000 clones, 83% occurring once; the ten biggest clones make up less than 3.5%. The sample comprised peripheral blood. The receptors derive from a man aged 50 to 60 with active or convalescent COVID-19. The CDR3 runs from the conserved cysteine through the conserved F or W. A D gene is named only where the DNA matches it firmly. Size is stated for part of the rows, as once, few or many counts, or as a class when the clone is expanded.

v_gene: TRBV18
d_gene: TRBD1
abundance: -
j_gene: TRBJ1-1
CDR3aa: CASSGQGYGTEAFF
CDR3nt: TGTGCCAGCTCAGGACAGGGGTACGGGACTGAAGCTTTCTTT

v_gene: TRBV6-5
d_gene: TRBD1
abundance: -
j_gene: TRBJ1-2
CDR3aa: CASIGGTAKVGYTF
CDR3nt: TGTGCCAGCATTGGAGGGACAGCAAAGGTCGGCTACACCTTC

v_gene: TRBV11-2
d_gene: TRBD2
abundance: -
j_gene: TRBJ2-1
CDR3aa: CASSLDLLGSGGYNEQFF
CDR3nt: TGTGCCAGCAGCTTAGATCTCCTCGGTAGCGGGGGATACAATGAGCAGTTCTTC

v_gene: TRBV5-1
d_gene: -
abundance: -
j_gene: TRBJ1-1
CDR3aa: CASSLSLGLNTEAFF
CDR3nt: TGCGCCAGCAGCTTGAGCCTGGGGCTAAACACTGAAGCTTTCTTT

v_gene: TRBV7-9
d_gene: -
abundance: few
j_gene: TRBJ2-1
CDR3aa: CASSLVRNEQFF
CDR3nt: TGTGCCAGCAGCTTAGTGAGGAATGAGCAGTTCTTC

v_gene: TRBV20-1
d_gene: TRBD1
abundance: -
j_gene: TRBJ1-3
CDR3aa: CSASPGGSGNTIYF
CDR3nt: TGCAGTGCTAGTCCAGGGGGATCAGGAAACACCATATATTTT

v_gene: TRBV19
d_gene: -
abundance: -
j_gene: TRBJ1-2
CDR3aa: CASSPQITNYGYTF
CDR3nt: TGTGCCAGTAGTCCCCAGATCACTAACTATGGCTACACCTTC

v_gene: TRBV7-9
d_gene: TRBD1
abundance: -
j_gene: TRBJ2-5
CDR3aa: CASSLRTGRRETQYF
CDR3nt: TGTGCCAGCAGCTTAAGGACAGGCCGGCGGGAGACCCAGTACTTC

v_gene: TRBV27
d_gene: TRBD2
abundance: -
j_gene: TRBJ2-7
CDR3aa: CASSPRASGGISYEQYF
CDR3nt: TGTGCCAGCAGTCCTCGGGCTAGCGGGGGTATTTCTTACGAGCAGTACTTC

v_gene: TRBV6-6
d_gene: TRBD1
abundance: few
j_gene: TRBJ1-2
CDR3aa: CASSQGDYGYTF
CDR3nt: TGTGCCAGCAGTCAGGGGGACTATGGCTACACCTTC

v_gene: TRBV28
d_gene: -
abundance: -
j_gene: TRBJ1-1
CDR3aa: CASSLPGTRIEAFF
CDR3nt: TGTGCCAGCAGTTTGCCCGGGACACGGATTGAAGCTTTCTTT

v_gene: TRBV5-1
d_gene: TRBD1
abundance: -
j_gene: TRBJ1-1
CDR3aa: CASSWDRGSEAFF
CDR3nt: TGCGCCAGCAGCTGGGACAGGGGATCTGAAGCTTTCTTT

v_gene: TRBV7-2
d_gene: -
abundance: once
j_gene: TRBJ1-2
CDR3aa: CASSRGEVGYGYTF
CDR3nt: TGTGCCAGCAGCAGGGGTGAGGTTGGGTATGGCTACACCTTC

v_gene: TRBV5-5
d_gene: -
abundance: -
j_gene: TRBJ1-4
CDR3aa: CASSPQGYEKLFF
CDR3nt: TGTGCCAGCAGTCCACAGGGATATGAAAAACTGTTTTTT

v_gene: TRBV19
d_gene: TRBD1
abundance: once
j_gene: TRBJ2-7
CDR3aa: CASSGTGGAYEQYF
CDR3nt: TGTGCCAGTAGCGGGACAGGGGGCGCCTACGAGCAGTACTTC

v_gene: TRBV20-1
d_gene: -
abundance: -
j_gene: TRBJ2-5
CDR3aa: CSASQEETQYF
CDR3nt: TGCAGTGCTAGTCAAGAGGAGACCCAGTACTTC

v_gene: TRBV7-9
d_gene: TRBD1
abundance: -
j_gene: TRBJ1-1
CDR3aa: CASSYPGQGSEAFF
CDR3nt: TGTGCCAGCAGCTACCCGGGACAGGGCTCTGAAGCTTTCTTT

v_gene: TRBV18
d_gene: -
abundance: -
j_gene: TRBJ1-1
CDR3aa: CASSPQQGNTEAFF
CDR3nt: TGTGCCAGCTCACCCCAGCAGGGGAACACTGAAGCTTTCTTT

v_gene: TRBV7-8
d_gene: TRBD1
abundance: -
j_gene: TRBJ1-6
CDR3aa: CASSFTGDHNSPLHF
CDR3nt: TGTGCCAGCAGCTTTACAGGGGATCATAATTCACCCCTCCACTTT

v_gene: TRBV5-1
d_gene: -
abundance: -
j_gene: TRBJ2-7
CDR3aa: CASSLQGAGNEQYF
CDR3nt: TGCGCCAGCAGCCTGCAGGGTGCTGGGAACGAGCAGTACTTC

v_gene: TRBV18
d_gene: -
abundance: -
j_gene: TRBJ1-1
CDR3aa: CASSPSDSPSEAFF
CDR3nt: TGTGCCAGCTCACCCAGTGACAGTCCCAGTGAAGCTTTCTTT

v_gene: TRBV13
d_gene: -
abundance: -
j_gene: TRBJ2-3
CDR3aa: CASSLSGWDTQYF
CDR3nt: TGTGCCAGCAGCTTATCGGGGTGGGATACGCAGTATTTT

v_gene: TRBV5-6
d_gene: -
abundance: -
j_gene: TRBJ2-7
CDR3aa: CASSPAGRGTNEQYF
CDR3nt: TGTGCCAGCAGCCCCGCCGGGCGGGGGACAAACGAGCAGTACTTC

v_gene: TRBV3-1/TRBV3-2
d_gene: TRBD2
abundance: -
j_gene: TRBJ2-7
CDR3aa: CASSQAWLAGGSTYEQYF
CDR3nt: TGTGCCAGCAGCCAAGCTTGGCTAGCGGGGGGATCAACCTACGAGCAGTACTTC

v_gene: TRBV4-1
d_gene: -
abundance: -
j_gene: TRBJ2-7
CDR3aa: CASSQDRSPSSYEQYF
CDR3nt: TGCGCCAGCAGCCAAGATCGAAGCCCTAGCTCCTACGAGCAGTACTTC

v_gene: TRBV12-3/TRBV12-4
d_gene: TRBD1
abundance: -
j_gene: TRBJ1-2
CDR3aa: CASSFGTGNGYTF
CDR3nt: TGTGCCAGCAGTTTCGGGACAGGGAATGGCTACACCTTC

v_gene: TRBV3-1/TRBV3-2
d_gene: -
abundance: -
j_gene: TRBJ2-5
CDR3aa: CASSPFGRKETQYF
CDR3nt: TGTGCCAGCAGCCCTTTTGGGCGAAAAGAGACCCAGTACTTC

v_gene: TRBV28
d_gene: -
abundance: -
j_gene: TRBJ2-4
CDR3aa: CASSRVQPPGNIQYF
CDR3nt: TGTGCCAGCAGTCGGGTCCAGCCCCCGGGGAACATTCAGTACTTC

v_gene: TRBV5-1
d_gene: -
abundance: -
j_gene: TRBJ1-1
CDR3aa: CASSFALGNTEAFF
CDR3nt: TGCGCCAGCAGCTTCGCGCTAGGGAACACTGAAGCTTTCTTT

v_gene: TRBV7-9
d_gene: -
abundance: -
j_gene: TRBJ2-3
CDR3aa: CASSLERGDTQYF
CDR3nt: TGTGCCAGCAGCCTCGAACGGGGAGATACGCAGTATTTT

v_gene: TRBV7-3
d_gene: TRBD1
abundance: -
j_gene: TRBJ1-2
CDR3aa: CASSARDRGPVGGYTF
CDR3nt: TGTGCCAGCAGCGCCCGGGACAGGGGGCCAGTTGGTGGCTACACCTTC

v_gene: TRBV19
d_gene: -
abundance: -
j_gene: TRBJ1-1
CDR3aa: CASSISQGRAEAFF
CDR3nt: TGTGCCAGTAGTATTTCCCAGGGGAGGGCTGAAGCTTTCTTT

v_gene: TRBV9
d_gene: -
abundance: -
j_gene: TRBJ1-6
CDR3aa: CASSVRSNNSPLHF
CDR3nt: TGTGCCAGCAGCGTCAGGTCTAATAATTCACCCCTCCACTTT

v_gene: TRBV11-1
d_gene: -
abundance: -
j_gene: TRBJ2-1
CDR3aa: CASSFRFKLLNEQFF
CDR3nt: TGTGCCAGCAGCTTTCGATTTAAACTTCTCAATGAGCAGTTCTTC

v_gene: TRBV9
d_gene: TRBD2
abundance: -
j_gene: TRBJ2-3
CDR3aa: CASSAGASGGDTQYF
CDR3nt: TGTGCCAGCAGCGCAGGCGCTAGCGGGGGAGATACGCAGTATTTT

v_gene: TRBV10-3
d_gene: TRBD1
abundance: -
j_gene: TRBJ1-1
CDR3aa: CAITERLTGRYGTEAFF
CDR3nt: TGTGCCATCACCGAGAGACTGACAGGGAGGTATGGCACTGAAGCTTTCTTT